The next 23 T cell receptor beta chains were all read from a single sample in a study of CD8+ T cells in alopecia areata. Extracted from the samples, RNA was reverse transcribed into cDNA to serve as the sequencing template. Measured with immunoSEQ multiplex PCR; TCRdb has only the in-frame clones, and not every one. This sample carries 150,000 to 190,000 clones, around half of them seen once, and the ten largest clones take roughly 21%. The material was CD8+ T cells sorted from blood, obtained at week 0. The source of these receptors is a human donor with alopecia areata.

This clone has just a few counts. CDR3 DNA: TGCGCCAGCAGCCAAGAGGCCCAGGGATATCAGCCCCAGCATTTT. This gives the protein CASSQEAQGYQPQHF. This chain links TRBV4-3 with TRBJ1-5, with a tentative D call TRBD1 (5 bases). Trimming pared 0 bases from V and 5 bases from J, leaving 11 bases between. The length of the CDR3 is 15 residues. Germline loops: CDR1 LGHNA, CDR2 YSLEER.

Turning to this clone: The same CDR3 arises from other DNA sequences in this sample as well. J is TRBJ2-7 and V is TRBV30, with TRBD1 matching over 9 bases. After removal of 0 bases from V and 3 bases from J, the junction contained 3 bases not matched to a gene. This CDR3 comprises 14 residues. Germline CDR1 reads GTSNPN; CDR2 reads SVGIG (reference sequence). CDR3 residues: CAWSVGQGSYEQYF. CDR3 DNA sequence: TGTGCCTGGAGTGTAGGACAGGGGAGCTACGAGCAGTACTTC.

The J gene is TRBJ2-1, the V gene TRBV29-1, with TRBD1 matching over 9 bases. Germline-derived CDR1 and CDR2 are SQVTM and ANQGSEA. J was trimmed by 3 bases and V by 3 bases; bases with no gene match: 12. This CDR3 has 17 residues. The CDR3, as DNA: TGCAGCGTTGACGGATCCCGGGACAGGGAACACTACAATGAGCAGTTCTTC. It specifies CSVDGSRDREHYNEQFF.

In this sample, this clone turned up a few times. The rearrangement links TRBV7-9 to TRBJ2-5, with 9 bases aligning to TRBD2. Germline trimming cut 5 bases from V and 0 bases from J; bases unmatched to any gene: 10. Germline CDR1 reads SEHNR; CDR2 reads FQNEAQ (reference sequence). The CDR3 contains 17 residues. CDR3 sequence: CASSASAGGVYQETQYF. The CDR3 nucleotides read TGTGCCAGCAGCGCCTCGGCGGGGGGGGTCTACCAAGAGACCCAGTACTTC.

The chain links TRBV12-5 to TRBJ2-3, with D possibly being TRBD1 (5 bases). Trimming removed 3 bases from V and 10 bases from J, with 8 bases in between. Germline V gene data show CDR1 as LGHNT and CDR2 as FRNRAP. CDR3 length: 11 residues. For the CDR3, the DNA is TGTGCTAGTGGTTTCCAGGGTGCGCAGTATTTT. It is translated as CASGFQGAQYF.

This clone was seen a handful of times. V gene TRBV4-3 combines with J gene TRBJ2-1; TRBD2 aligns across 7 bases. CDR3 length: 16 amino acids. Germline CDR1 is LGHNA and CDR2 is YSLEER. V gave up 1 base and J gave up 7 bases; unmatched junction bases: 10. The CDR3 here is CASSQGPAGVRNEQFF. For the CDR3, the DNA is TGCGCCAGCAGCCAAGGGCCGGCGGGGGTGAGGAATGAGCAGTTCTTC.

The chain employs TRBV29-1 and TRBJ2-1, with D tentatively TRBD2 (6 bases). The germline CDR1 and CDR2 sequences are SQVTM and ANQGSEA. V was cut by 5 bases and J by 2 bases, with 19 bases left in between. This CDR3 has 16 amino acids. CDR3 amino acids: CSVLGGTLQPYNEQFF. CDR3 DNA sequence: TGCAGCGTTCTGGGGGGTACACTTCAGCCCTACAATGAGCAGTTCTTC.

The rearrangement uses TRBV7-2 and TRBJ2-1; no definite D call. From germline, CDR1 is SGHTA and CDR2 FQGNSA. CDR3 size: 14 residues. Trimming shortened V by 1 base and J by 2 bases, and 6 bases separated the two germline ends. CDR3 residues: CASSLGQTYNEQFF. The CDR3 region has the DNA TGTGCCAGCAGCTTAGGGCAGACCTACAATGAGCAGTTCTTC.

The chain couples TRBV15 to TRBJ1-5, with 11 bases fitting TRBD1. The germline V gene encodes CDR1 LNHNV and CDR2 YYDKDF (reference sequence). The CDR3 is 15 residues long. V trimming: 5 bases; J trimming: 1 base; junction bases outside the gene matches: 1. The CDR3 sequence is CATSGDRGSNQPQHF. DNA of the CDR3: TGTGCCACCAGCGGGGACAGGGGGAGCAATCAGCCCCAGCATTTT.

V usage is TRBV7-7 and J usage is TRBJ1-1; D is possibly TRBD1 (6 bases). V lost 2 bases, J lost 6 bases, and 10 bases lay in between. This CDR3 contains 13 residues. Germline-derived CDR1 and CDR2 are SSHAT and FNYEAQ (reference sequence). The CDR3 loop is CASSLSRGAEAFF. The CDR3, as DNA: TGTGCCAGCAGCTTAAGTAGGGGGGCTGAAGCTTTCTTT.

The CDR3 region is CASSPGRAAYNEQFF. The CDR3 DNA is TGCGCCAGCAGCCCGGGTAGGGCGGCCTACAATGAGCAGTTCTTC. The gene calls are TRBV5-1 and TRBJ2-1; D uncertain. In germline, CDR1 is SGHRS, CDR2 YFSETQ. V was cut by 4 bases and J by 2 bases, with 13 bases left in between. This CDR3 is 15 amino acids long.

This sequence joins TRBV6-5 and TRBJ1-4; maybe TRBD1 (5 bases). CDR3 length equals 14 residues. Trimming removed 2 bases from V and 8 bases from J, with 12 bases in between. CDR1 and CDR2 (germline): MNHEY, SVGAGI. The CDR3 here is CASSYGAGDEKLFF. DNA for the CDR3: TGTGCCAGCAGTTACGGGGCAGGCGACGAAAAACTGTTTTTT.

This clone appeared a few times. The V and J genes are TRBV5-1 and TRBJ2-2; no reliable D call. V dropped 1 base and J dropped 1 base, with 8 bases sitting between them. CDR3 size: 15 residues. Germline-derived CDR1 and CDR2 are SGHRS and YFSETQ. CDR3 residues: CASSLKPVNTGELFF. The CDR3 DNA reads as TGCGCCAGCAGCTTGAAGCCAGTGAACACCGGGGAGCTGTTTTTT.

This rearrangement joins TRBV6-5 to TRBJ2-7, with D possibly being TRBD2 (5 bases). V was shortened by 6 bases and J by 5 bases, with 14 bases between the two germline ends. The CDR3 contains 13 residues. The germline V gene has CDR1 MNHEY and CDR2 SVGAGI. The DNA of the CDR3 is TGTGCCAGCAGAACACGGGGAGAAGACGAGCAGTACTTC. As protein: CASRTRGEDEQYF.

The CDR3 nucleotides are TGTGCCAGCACGACAGTTATGAACACTGAAGCTTTCTTT. This codes for CASTTVMNTEAFF. The chain recombines TRBV28 with TRBJ1-1; D is possibly TRBD1 (5 bases). CDR3 size: 13 residues. CDR1 and CDR2 (germline): MDHEN, SYDVKM. V was pared by 7 bases and J by 0 bases, with 9 bases between.

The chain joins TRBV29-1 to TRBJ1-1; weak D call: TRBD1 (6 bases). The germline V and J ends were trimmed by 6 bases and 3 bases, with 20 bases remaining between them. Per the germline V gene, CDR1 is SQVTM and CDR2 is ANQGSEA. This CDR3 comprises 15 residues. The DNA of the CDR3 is TGCAGCGTCACGGATAACAGGGTCGTGTACACTGAAGCTTTCTTT. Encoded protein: CSVTDNRVVYTEAFF.

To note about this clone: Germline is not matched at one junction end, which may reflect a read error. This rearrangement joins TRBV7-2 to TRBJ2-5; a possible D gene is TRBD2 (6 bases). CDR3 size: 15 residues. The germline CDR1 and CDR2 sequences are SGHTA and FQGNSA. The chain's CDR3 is CASSDPIAGQATQYF. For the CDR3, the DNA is TGTGCCAGCAGCGACCCAATCGCGGGGCAAGCGACCCAGTACTTC.

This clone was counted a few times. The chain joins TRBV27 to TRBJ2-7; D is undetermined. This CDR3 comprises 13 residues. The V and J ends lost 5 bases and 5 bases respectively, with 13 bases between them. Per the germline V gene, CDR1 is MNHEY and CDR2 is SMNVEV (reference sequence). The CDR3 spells CASSPSYLDEQYF. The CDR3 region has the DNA TGTGCCAGCAGTCCTTCTTACCTCGACGAGCAGTACTTC.

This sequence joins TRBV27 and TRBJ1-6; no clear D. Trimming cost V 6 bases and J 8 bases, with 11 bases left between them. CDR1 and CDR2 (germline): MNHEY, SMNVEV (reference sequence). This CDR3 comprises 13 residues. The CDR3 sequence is CASSPSGDSPLHF. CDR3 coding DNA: TGTGCCAGCAGCCCGTCGGGAGATTCACCCCTCCACTTT.

This CDR3 is CASSVLQNGEQYF. DNA for the CDR3: TGTGCCAGCAGCGTGCTCCAGAACGGCGAGCAGTACTTC. This sequence joins TRBV9 and TRBJ2-7, with D unclear. CDR1 SGDLS and CDR2 YYNGEE come from the germline V gene. With 2 bases removed from V and 6 bases from J, the gap between germline ends came to 12 bases. The CDR3 totals 13 residues.

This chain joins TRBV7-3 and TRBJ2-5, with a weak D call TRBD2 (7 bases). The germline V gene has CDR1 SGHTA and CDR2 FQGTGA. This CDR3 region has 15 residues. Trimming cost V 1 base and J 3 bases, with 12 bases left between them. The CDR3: CASSLSGGGEETQYF. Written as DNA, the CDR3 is TGTGCCAGCAGCTTAAGCGGGGGCGGTGAAGAGACCCAGTACTTC.

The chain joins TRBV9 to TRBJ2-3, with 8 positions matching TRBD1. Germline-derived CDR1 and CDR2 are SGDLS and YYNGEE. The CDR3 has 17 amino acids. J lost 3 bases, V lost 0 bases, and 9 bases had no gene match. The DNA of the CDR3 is TGTGCCAGCAGCGTAGCCTTGGGCAGGGGGCGAACAGATACGCAGTATTTT. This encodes CASSVALGRGRTDTQYF. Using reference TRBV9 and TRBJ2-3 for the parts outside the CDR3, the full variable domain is DSGVTQTPKHLITATGQRVTLRCSPRSGDLSVYWYQQSLDQGLQFLIQYYNGEERAKGNILERFSAQQFPDLHSELNLSSLELGDSALYFCASSVALGRGRTDTQYFGPGTRLTVL.

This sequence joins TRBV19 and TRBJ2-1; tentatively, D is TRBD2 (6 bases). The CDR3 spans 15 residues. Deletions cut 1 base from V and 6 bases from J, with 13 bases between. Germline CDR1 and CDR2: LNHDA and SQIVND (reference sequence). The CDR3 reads CASSIALRRGNEQFF. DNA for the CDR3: TGTGCCAGTAGTATAGCCCTCCGGCGGGGCAATGAGCAGTTCTTC.